Shown below are 15 T cell receptor beta chains from a single sample sequenced in a study of shared clonotypes between healthy human individuals. Assay: immunoSEQ multiplex PCR; the TCRdb copy retains only in-frame clones and omits some. Here the sample spans approximately 500,000 clones, over 70% being singletons. The specimen was PBMCs. These receptors all come from a middle-aged woman in good health. Some clones in this sample may be carry-over from other donors' samples.

CDR3 bases: TGTGCCAGCAGCCCCGACGGATACAGCTCCTACGAGCAGTACTTC. This sequence encodes CASSPDGYSSYEQYF. The V call is TRBV7-3, the J call TRBJ2-7; unclear D gene. The V gene's germline CDR1 is SGHTA and CDR2 FQGTGA. Trimming pared 5 bases from V and 0 bases from J, leaving 14 bases between. The CDR3 has 15 residues.

V gene TRBV5-1 combines with J gene TRBJ2-7, with TRBD1 identical over 7 bases. Losses at the gene ends were 4 bases for V and 2 bases for J; bases not matched to a gene: 6. CDR1 is SGHRS, CDR2 YFSETQ, per germline. This CDR3 region has 14 residues. CDR3 bases: TGCGCCAGCAGCCCCGTGACAGGGACCTACGAGCAGTACTTC. Amino acids: CASSPVTGTYEQYF.

In this sample, this clone turned up a few times. The chain carries TRBV5-1 and TRBJ1-1; D gene ambiguous. The germline V gene encodes CDR1 SGHRS and CDR2 YFSETQ. The CDR3 covers 14 residues. V lost 3 bases, J lost 4 bases, and 13 bases lay in between. The CDR3 bases are TGCGCCAGCAGCTCGCAGTGGCTGGGCACTGAAGCTTTCTTT. Amino acids: CASSSQWLGTEAFF.

The chain employs TRBV10-3 and TRBJ2-2; D is possibly TRBD1 or TRBD2 (5 bases each). V was cut by 0 bases and J by 0 bases, with 14 bases left in between. Germline-derived CDR1 and CDR2 are ENHRY and SYGVKD. This CDR3 region has 18 residues. For the CDR3, the DNA is TGTGCCATCAGTGAGTCGGAATTGGGACCTCCGAACACCGGGGAGCTGTTTTTT. Protein product: CAISESELGPPNTGELFF.

This clone occurred once. A far larger clone is just one base off, so this is likely a read error. The chain carries TRBV6-9 and TRBJ2-7; TRBD1 or TRBD2 may be the D gene (6 bases each). Germline CDR1 reads MNHGY; CDR2 reads SVAAGI. This CDR3 region has 13 residues. CDR3 amino acids: CASSLVGGYERYF. The CDR3 region has the DNA TGTGCCAGCAGCCTTGTGGGGGGCTACGAGCGGTACTTC.

The chain carries TRBV5-1 and TRBJ2-3; perhaps TRBD2 as D (5 bases). Germline CDR1 is SGHRS and CDR2 is YFSETQ. The CDR3 totals 14 residues. V shed 7 bases and J shed 2 bases, with 14 bases lying between them. This chain's CDR3 is CASAPGVFTDTQYF. The CDR3 DNA is TGCGCCAGCGCCCCCGGGGTCTTCACAGATACGCAGTATTTT.

The V gene is TRBV9, the J gene TRBJ1-2; 10 bases fit TRBD1. CDR3 length: 14 amino acids. The V and J ends lost 4 bases and 2 bases, in that order; junction bases with no gene match: 2. CDR1 and CDR2 from the germline V gene are SGDLS and YYNGEE. CDR3 DNA: TGTGCCAGCAGCTCGGGACAGGGGAACTATGGCTACACCTTC. The encoded protein is CASSSGQGNYGYTF. Complete variable domain (other parts from reference TRBV9 and TRBJ1-2): DSGVTQTPKHLITATGQRVTLRCSPRSGDLSVYWYQQSLDQGLQFLIQYYNGEERAKGNILERFSAQQFPDLHSELNLSSLELGDSALYFCASSSGQGNYGYTFGSGTRLTVV.

This rearrangement joins TRBV6-5 to TRBJ1-2, with no clear D. The V end was cut by 5 bases, the J end by 3 bases, with 10 bases between. The CDR3 is 13 residues long. The V gene's germline CDR1 is MNHEY and CDR2 SVGAGI. As DNA, the CDR3 is TGTGCCAGCAGTGAACTGGGATACTATGGCTACACCTTC. Its protein product is CASSELGYYGYTF.

J is TRBJ1-4 and V is TRBV5-6; D remains unclear. The CDR3 spans 17 residues. Trimming cost V 0 bases and J 0 bases, with 12 bases left between them. CDR1 is SGHDT, CDR2 YYEEEE, per germline. The CDR3 spells CASSLGWELATNEKLFF. CDR3 sequence (DNA): TGTGCCAGCAGCTTGGGTTGGGAACTTGCAACTAATGAAAAACTGTTTTTT.

On this clone itself: With a far larger clone one base away, a read error is the likely cause. This chain uses TRBV7-8 with TRBJ1-5; no clear D. This CDR3 region has 13 residues. The V end lost 5 bases, the J end lost 6 bases, and 11 bases lay between the germline ends. Germline CDR1 is SGHVS and CDR2 is FQNEAQ. CDR3 DNA sequence: TGTGCCAGCAGCCCCCCGGGTAGTCAGCCCCAGCATTTT. It translates to CASSPPGSQPQHF.

This clone has a single count. The V and J genes are TRBV5-1 and TRBJ1-1, with D perhaps matching TRBD1 (5 bases). Germline CDR1 SGHRS, CDR2 YFSETQ. This CDR3 is built from 16 residues. Trimming stripped 0 bases from V and 0 bases from J, with 12 bases between. DNA for the CDR3: TGCGCCAGCAGCTTGGCCGGAAGACAGATGAACACTGAAGCTTTCTTT. Translating it yields CASSLAGRQMNTEAFF. Based on the CDR3 plus reference TRBV5-1 and TRBJ1-1, the full variable domain is KAGVTQTPRYLIKTRGQQVTLSCSPISGHRSVSWYQQTPGQGLQFLFEYFSETQRNKGNFPGRFSGRQFSNSRSEMNVSTLELGDSALYLCASSLAGRQMNTEAFFGQGTRLTVV.

To note about this clone: A far more abundant clone sits one base away, making this likely a read error. The identical CDR3 is also encoded by other nucleotide sequences in the sample. This chain uses TRBV6-5 with TRBJ2-7; the D call may be TRBD1 or TRBD2 (6 bases each). The CDR3 covers 14 residues. V lost 0 bases and J 7 bases, leaving 13 bases between the germline ends. Germline loops: CDR1 MNHEY, CDR2 SVGAGI. The CDR3 sequence: CASSYSQGTYEQYF. The CDR3 DNA reads as TGTGCCAGCAGTTACTCGCAGGGGACTTATGAGCAGTACTTC.

This sequence joins TRBV5-1 and TRBJ1-1; D remains unclear. The V end lost 4 bases, the J end lost 1 base, and 8 bases lay between the germline ends. The CDR3 has 13 residues. CDR1 SGHRS and CDR2 YFSETQ come from the germline V gene. CDR3 amino acids: CASSKTRNTEAFF. Written as DNA, the CDR3 is TGCGCCAGCAGCAAGACGCGGAACACTGAAGCTTTCTTT.

This clone was seen only once. V gene TRBV5-1 combines with J gene TRBJ2-2, with TRBD1 identical over 8 bases. This CDR3 has 13 amino acids. The V and J ends lost 5 bases and 5 bases, in that order; junction bases with no gene match: 2. The germline gives CDR1 SGHRS, CDR2 YFSETQ. CDR3 in DNA: TGCGCCAGCAGTACAGGGGGAACCGGGGAGCTGTTTTTT. Protein product: CASSTGGTGELFF.

As regards this clone: This sample also contains other DNA sequences that code for the same CDR3. J is TRBJ1-5 and V is TRBV4-2; D remains unclear. The V end was cut by 3 bases, the J end by 7 bases, with 16 bases between. Germline CDR1 is LGHNA and CDR2 is YNFKEQ. There are 15 residues in the CDR3. The CDR3 protein is CASSHDGEGGQPQHF. The DNA of the CDR3 is TGTGCCAGCAGCCATGACGGTGAGGGTGGACAGCCCCAGCATTTT.